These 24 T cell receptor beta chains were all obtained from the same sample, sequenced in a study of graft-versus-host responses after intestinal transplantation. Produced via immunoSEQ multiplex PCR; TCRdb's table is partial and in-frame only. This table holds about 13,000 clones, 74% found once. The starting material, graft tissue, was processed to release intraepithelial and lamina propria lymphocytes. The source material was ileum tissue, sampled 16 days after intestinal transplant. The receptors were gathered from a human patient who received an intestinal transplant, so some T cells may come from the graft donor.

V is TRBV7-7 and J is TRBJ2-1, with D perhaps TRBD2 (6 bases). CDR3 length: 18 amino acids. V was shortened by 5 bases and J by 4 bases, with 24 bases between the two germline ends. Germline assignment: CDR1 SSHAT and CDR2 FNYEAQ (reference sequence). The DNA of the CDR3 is TGTGCCAGCAGCCCCCACCATACCCCACCCCGGGGGTACAATGAGCAGTTCTTC. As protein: CASSPHHTPPRGYNEQFF.

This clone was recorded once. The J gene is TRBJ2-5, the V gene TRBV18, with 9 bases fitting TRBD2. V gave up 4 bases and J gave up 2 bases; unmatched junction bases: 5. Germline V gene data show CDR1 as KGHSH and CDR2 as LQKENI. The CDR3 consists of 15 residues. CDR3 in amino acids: CASSHLAGNQETQYF. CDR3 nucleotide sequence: TGTGCCAGCTCACATCTAGCGGGGAATCAAGAGACCCAGTACTTC.

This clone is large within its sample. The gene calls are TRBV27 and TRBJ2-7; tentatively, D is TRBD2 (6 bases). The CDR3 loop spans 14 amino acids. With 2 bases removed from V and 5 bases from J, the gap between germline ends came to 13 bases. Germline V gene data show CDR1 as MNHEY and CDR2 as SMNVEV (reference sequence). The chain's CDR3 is CASSLRRDGDEQYF. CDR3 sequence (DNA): TGTGCCAGCAGTTTAAGGCGGGATGGGGACGAGCAGTACTTC.

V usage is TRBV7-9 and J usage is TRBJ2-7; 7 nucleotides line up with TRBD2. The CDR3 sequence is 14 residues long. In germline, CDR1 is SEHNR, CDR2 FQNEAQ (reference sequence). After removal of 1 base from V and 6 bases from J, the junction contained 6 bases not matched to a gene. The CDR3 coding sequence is TGTGCCAGCAGCTTAGTTGCGGGAGTTGCCGAGCAGTACTTC. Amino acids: CASSLVAGVAEQYF.

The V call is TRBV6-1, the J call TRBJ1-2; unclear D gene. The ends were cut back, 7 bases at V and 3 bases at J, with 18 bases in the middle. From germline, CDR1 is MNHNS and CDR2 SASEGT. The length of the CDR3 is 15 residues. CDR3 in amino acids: CASNGRSRVDYGYTF. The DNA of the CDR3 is TGTGCCAGCAATGGAAGATCGAGGGTGGACTATGGCTACACCTTC.

CDR3 in amino acids: CASSLGTAGGYGYTF. The DNA of the CDR3 is TGTGCCAGCAGTTTAGGGACCGCCGGGGGCTATGGCTACACCTTC. The V gene is TRBV28, the J gene TRBJ1-2; TRBD1 might be the D (5 bases). Germline V CDR1 and CDR2: MDHEN, SYDVKM. CDR3 length: 15 residues. V lost 2 bases and J lost 4, with 14 bases in between.

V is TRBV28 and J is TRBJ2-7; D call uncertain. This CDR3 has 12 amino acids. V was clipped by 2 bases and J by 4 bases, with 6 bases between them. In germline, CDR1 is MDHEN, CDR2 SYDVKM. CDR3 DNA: TGTGCCAGCAGTTTAGGTAGTTACGAGCAGTACTTC. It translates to CASSLGSYEQYF.

The CDR3 nucleotides read TGCGCCAGCAGCTTCGGGTGGACAGGGGTGGACGAGCAGTACTTC. It is translated as CASSFGWTGVDEQYF. The chain employs TRBV5-1 and TRBJ2-7; 9 bases line up with TRBD1. Germline CDR1 reads SGHRS; CDR2 reads YFSETQ. This CDR3 contains 15 residues. Trimming took 2 bases from V and 5 from J; bases not matched to a gene: 8. Filled out from reference TRBV5-1 and TRBJ2-7, the complete variable domain reads KAGVTQTPRYLIKTRGQQVTLSCSPISGHRSVSWYQQTPGQGLQFLFEYFSETQRNKGNFPGRFSGRQFSNSRSEMNVSTLELGDSALYLCASSFGWTGVDEQYFGPGTRLTVT.

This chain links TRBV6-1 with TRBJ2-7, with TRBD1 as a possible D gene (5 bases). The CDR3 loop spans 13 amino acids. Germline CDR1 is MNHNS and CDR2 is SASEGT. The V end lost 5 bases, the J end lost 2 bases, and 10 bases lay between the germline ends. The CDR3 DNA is TGTGCCAGCAGTTCACGGACACCCTACGAGCAGTACTTC. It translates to CASSSRTPYEQYF.

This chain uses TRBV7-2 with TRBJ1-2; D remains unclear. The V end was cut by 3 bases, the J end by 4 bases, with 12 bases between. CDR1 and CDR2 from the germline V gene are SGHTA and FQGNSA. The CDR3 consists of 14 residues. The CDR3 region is CASSFTGSSYGYTF. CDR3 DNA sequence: TGTGCCAGCAGCTTTACGGGGTCGTCCTATGGCTACACCTTC.

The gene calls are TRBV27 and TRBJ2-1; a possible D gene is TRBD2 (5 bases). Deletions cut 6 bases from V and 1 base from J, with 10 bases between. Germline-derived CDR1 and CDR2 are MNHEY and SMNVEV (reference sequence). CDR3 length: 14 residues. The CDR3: CASSSRGSYNEQFF. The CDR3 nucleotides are TGTGCCAGCAGCAGTCGGGGTTCCTACAATGAGCAGTTCTTC.

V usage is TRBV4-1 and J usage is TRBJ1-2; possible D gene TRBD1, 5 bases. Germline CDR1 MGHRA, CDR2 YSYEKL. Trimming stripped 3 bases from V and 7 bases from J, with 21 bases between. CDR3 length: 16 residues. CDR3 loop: CASSHPTGRGGGGYTF. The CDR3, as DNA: TGCGCCAGCAGCCACCCCACCGGGAGGGGTGGGGGTGGCTACACCTTC.

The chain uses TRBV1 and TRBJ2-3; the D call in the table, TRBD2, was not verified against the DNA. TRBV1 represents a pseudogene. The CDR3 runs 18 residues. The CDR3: CTSSHLTLAGGNTDTQYF. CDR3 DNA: TGCACCAGCAGCCACCTCACTCTAGCGGGGGGAAACACAGATACGCAGTATTTT.

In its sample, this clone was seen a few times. In DNA, the CDR3 is TGCGCCAGCAGCCCTCGACTAGCGGGACTAACCTACGAGCAGTACTTC. It translates to CASSPRLAGLTYEQYF. The V call is TRBV4-1, the J call TRBJ2-7, with TRBD2 identical over 11 bases. V shed 4 bases, J shed 2 bases, and the junction held 7 bases outside the gene matches. Germline V gene sequence: CDR1 MGHRA, CDR2 YSYEKL. The CDR3 totals 16 residues.

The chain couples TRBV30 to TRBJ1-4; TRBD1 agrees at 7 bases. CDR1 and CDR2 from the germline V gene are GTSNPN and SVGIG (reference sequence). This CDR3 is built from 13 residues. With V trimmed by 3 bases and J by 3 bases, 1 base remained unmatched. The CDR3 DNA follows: TGTGCCTGGAGCCAGGGGGCTAATGAAAAACTGTTTTTT. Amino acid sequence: CAWSQGANEKLFF.

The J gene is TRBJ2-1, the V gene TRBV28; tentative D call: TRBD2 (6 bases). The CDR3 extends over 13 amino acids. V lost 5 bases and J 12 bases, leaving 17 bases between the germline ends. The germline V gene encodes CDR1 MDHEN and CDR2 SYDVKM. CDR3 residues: CASSPGRGILQFF. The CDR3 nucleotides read TGTGCCAGCAGTCCCGGACGGGGGATTTTGCAGTTCTTC. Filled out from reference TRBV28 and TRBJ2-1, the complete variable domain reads DVKVTQSSRYLVKRTGEKVFLECVQDMDHENMFWYRQDPGLGLRLIYFSYDVKMKEKGDIPEGYSVSREKKERFSLILESASTNQTSMYLCASSPGRGILQFFGPGTRLTVL.

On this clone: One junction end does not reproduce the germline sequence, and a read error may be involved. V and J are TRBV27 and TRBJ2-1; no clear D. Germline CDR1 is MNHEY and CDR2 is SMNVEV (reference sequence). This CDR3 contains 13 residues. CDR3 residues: CASSPSSYDEQFF. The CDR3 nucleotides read TGTGCCAGCAGTCCTAGTTCCTACGATGAGCAGTTCTTC.

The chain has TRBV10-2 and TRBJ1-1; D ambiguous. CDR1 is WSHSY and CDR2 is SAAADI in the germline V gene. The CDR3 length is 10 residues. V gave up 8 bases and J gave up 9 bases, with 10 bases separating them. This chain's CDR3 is CASGYSQAFF. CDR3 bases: TGCGCCAGCGGATACAGCCAAGCTTTCTTT.

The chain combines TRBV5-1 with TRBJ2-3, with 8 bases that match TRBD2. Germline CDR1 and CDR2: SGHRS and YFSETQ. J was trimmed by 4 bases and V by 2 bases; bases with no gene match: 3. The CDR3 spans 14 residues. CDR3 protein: CASSLSGSPDTQYF. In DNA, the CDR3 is TGCGCCAGCAGCTTAAGCGGGAGCCCAGATACGCAGTATTTT.

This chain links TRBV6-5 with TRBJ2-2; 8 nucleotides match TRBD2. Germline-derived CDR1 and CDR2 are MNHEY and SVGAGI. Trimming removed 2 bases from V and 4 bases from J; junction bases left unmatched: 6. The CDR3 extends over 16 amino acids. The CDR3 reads CASSYPDGRGTGELFF. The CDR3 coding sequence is TGTGCCAGCAGTTACCCCGACGGGAGGGGCACCGGGGAGCTGTTTTTT.

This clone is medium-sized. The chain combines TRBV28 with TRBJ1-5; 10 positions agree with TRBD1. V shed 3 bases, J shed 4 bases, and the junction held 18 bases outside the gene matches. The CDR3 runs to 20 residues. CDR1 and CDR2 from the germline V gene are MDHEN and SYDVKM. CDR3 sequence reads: CASSLELGRDRGLTNQPQHF. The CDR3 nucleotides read TGTGCCAGCAGTTTGGAATTGGGCCGGGACAGGGGTCTCACTAATCAGCCCCAGCATTTT.

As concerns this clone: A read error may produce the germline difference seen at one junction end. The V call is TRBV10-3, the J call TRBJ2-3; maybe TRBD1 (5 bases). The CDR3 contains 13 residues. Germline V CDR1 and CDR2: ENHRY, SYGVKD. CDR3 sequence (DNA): TGTGCCATCAGTGAGCCACCGACAGACACGCAGTATTTT. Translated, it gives CAISEPPTDTQYF.

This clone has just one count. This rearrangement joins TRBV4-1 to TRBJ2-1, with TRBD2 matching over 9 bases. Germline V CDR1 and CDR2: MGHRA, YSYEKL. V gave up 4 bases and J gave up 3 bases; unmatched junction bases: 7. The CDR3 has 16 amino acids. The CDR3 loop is CASSLPLAGVYNEQFF. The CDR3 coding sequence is TGCGCCAGCAGCCTCCCCTTAGCGGGAGTCTACAATGAGCAGTTCTTC.

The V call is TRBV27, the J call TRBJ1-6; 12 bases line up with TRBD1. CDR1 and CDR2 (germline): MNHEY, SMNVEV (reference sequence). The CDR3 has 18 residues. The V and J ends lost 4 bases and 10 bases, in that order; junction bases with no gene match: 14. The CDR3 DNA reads TGTGCCAGCAGTTCAAATCCGACCGGGACAGGGGGCCGGTCACCCCTCCACTTT. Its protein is CASSSNPTGTGGRSPLHF.